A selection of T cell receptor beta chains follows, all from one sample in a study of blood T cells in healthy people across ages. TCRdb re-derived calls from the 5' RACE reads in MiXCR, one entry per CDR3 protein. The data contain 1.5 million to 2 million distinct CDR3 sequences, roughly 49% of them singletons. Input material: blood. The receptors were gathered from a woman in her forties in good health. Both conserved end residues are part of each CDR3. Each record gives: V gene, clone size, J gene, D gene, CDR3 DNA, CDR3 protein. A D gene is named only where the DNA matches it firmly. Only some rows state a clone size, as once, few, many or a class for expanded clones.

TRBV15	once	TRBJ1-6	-	TGTGCCACCAGCAGAGATCGAGGGGCGGTCAATTCACCCCTCCACTTT	CATSRDRGAVNSPLHF
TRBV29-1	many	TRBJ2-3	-	TGCAGCGTTGAATGGGTAGATACGCAGTATTTT	CSVEWVDTQYF
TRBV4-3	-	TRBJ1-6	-	TGCGCCAGCAGCCAAGATACACCCTCACTTTCACCCCTCCACTTT	CASSQDTPSLSPLHF
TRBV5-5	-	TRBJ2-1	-	TGTGCCAGCAGCTTTTGGCGGGACGGTAACAATGAGCAGTTCTTC	CASSFWRDGNNEQFF
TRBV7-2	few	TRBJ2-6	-	TGTGCCAGCAGCCGCAAGGTATCTGGGGCCAACGTCCTGACTTTC	CASSRKVSGANVLTF
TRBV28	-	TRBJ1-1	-	TGTGCCAGCAGGGGTTTGCGTGGCACTTACACTGAAGCTTTCTTT	CASRGLRGTYTEAFF
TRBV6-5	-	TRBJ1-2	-	TGTGCCAGCAGCGGGGGGTGGGGCGAACGGGGCTACACCTTC	CASSGGWGERGYTF
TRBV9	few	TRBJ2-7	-	TGTGCCAGCAGCGTAACCCCCTCCTACGAGCAGTACTTC	CASSVTPSYEQYF
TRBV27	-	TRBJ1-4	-	TGTGCCAGCACATTTTGGGGGAATGAAAAACTGTTTTTT	CASTFWGNEKLFF
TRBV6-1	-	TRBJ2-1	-	TGTGCCAGCAGTGAAACAGGTAGAGTCACCTACAATGAGCAGTTCTTC	CASSETGRVTYNEQFF
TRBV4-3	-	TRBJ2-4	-	TGCGCCAGCAGCCAAGGGACAGCCGCCAAAAACATTCAGTACTTC	CASSQGTAAKNIQYF
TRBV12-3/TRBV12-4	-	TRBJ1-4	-	TGTGCCAGCAGTCGGACAGATGAAGTTGAAAAACTGTTTTTT	CASSRTDEVEKLFF
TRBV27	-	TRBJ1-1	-	TGTGCCAGCAGTTGGGACGCGGATTTGGGCGCTGAAGCTTTCTTT	CASSWDADLGAEAFF
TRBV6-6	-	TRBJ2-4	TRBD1	TGTGCCAGCAGTCCCCAGGGGACAGGGACCAACATTCAGTACTTC	CASSPQGTGTNIQYF
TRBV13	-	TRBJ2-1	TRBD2	TGTGCCAGCAGCCAAGGGACTAGTACCGCCCTTTCCTACAATGGGCAGTTCTTC	CASSQGTSTALSYNGQFF
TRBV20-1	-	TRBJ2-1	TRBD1	TGCAGTGCCACTTCAGGACAGGGGGTTGATGAGCAGTTCTTC	CSATSGQGVDEQFF
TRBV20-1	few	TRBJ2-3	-	TGCAGTGCCCCTAAGGACGGAGCTAGCACAGATACGCAGTATTTT	CSAPKDGASTDTQYF
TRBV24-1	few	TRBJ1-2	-	TGTGCCACCAGTGAATCAGTTAACTATGGCTACACCTTC	CATSESVNYGYTF
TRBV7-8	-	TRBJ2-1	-	TGTGCCAGCAGCTTAGAACTGTCCGAGGAGCAGTTCTTC	CASSLELSEEQFF
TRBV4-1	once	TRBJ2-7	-	TGCGCCAGCAGCCCCACCGGAGGGCTTAATTACAATGAGCAGTACTTC	CASSPTGGLNYNEQYF
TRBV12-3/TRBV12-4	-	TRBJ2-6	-	TGTGCCAGCACCCCCAGAAGCTCTGGGGCCAACGTCCTGACTTTC	CASTPRSSGANVLTF
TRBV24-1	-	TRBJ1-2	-	TGTGCCACCAGTGATCCTACAACGGACACACACTATGGCTACACCTTC	CATSDPTTDTHYGYTF
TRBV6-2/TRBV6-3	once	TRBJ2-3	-	TGTGCCAGCAGTTACGCGGCGGCAGATACGCAGTATTTT	CASSYAAADTQYF
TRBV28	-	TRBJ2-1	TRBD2	TGTGCCAGCAGTTTTCCCGGGACTAGCGGGGGGGATCAGCAGTTCTTC	CASSFPGTSGGDQQFF
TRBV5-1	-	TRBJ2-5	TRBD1	TGCGCCAGCACAGGGACAGCGCAAGAGACCCAGTACTTC	CASTGTAQETQYF
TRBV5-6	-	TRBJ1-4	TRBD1	TGTGCCAGCAGCTGGGGGACAGATAATGAAAAACTGTTTTTT	CASSWGTDNEKLFF
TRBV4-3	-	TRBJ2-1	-	TGCGCCAGCAGCCAAATCCCAAGCGGGCTATACAATGAGCAGTTCTTC	CASSQIPSGLYNEQFF
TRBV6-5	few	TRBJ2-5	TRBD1	TGTGCCAGCAGTTACGCGGACAGGGGAAAGACCCAGTACTTC	CASSYADRGKTQYF
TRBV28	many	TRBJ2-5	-	TGTGCCAGCAGTCCCTTAACAGGGGAGACCCAGTACTTC	CASSPLTGETQYF
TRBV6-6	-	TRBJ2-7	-	TGTGCCAGCAGTTACGGCGGTGTAATCTCCTACGAGCAGTACTTC	CASSYGGVISYEQYF
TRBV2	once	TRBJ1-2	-	TGTGCCGGCACCTTCGCCGGGGGTGACTATGGCTACACCTTC	CAGTFAGGDYGYTF
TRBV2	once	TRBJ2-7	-	TGTGCCAGCTTCGAGGGGGGCTCTCACGAGCAGTACTTC	CASFEGGSHEQYF
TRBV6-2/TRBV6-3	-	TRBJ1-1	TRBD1	TGTGCCAGCAGTTACAGGGTGACAGGGATGAACACTGAAGCTTTCTTT	CASSYRVTGMNTEAFF